The 14 T cell receptor beta chains below were found in one sample sequenced in a study of blood T cell repertoires in COVID-19. The repertoire was sequenced with immunoSEQ multiplex PCR; TCRdb's copy has only in-frame clones and lacks some. Of fewer than 65,000 clones listed, 70% to 90% were seen once; the top ten hold less than 2%. What was sequenced was peripheral blood. These receptors all come from a man aged 55 to 70 with acute or convalescent COVID-19.

J is TRBJ2-1 and V is TRBV9; 10 bases match TRBD2. Germline trimming cut 0 bases from V and 6 bases from J; bases unmatched to any gene: 3. Germline assignment: CDR1 SGDLS and CDR2 YYNGEE. The CDR3 is made up of 15 amino acids. For the CDR3, the DNA is TGTGCCAGCAGCGTAGGAAGCGGGGGGGTCAATGAGCAGTTCTTC. This codes for CASSVGSGGVNEQFF.

The V and J genes are TRBV29-1 and TRBJ2-7; the match to TRBD1 covers 9 bases. The CDR3 sequence is 15 residues long. V gave up 7 bases and J gave up 3 bases; unmatched junction bases: 13. Germline V gene lookup returns CDR1 SQVTM and CDR2 ANQGSEA. The CDR3 sequence is CSALTPGQGIYEQYF. CDR3 bases: TGCAGCGCCCTAACTCCGGGACAGGGTATCTACGAGCAGTACTTC.

The chain combines TRBV5-1 with TRBJ2-1, with a weak D call TRBD2 (7 bases). From germline, CDR1 is SGHRS and CDR2 YFSETQ. Trimming shortened V by 3 bases and J by 7 bases, and 11 bases separated the two germline ends. The CDR3 totals 13 residues. The CDR3 sequence is CASSSGGRNEQFF. The DNA of the CDR3 is TGCGCCAGCAGCTCGGGGGGCCGTAATGAGCAGTTCTTC.

The V gene is TRBV18, the J gene TRBJ2-2; TRBD2 matches at 11 bases. CDR1 and CDR2 (germline): KGHSH, LQKENI. The CDR3 loop spans 18 amino acids. V was pared by 0 bases and J by 3 bases, with 6 bases of the junction left unmatched. As DNA, the CDR3 is TGTGCCAGCTCACCACCGAAGACTAGCGGGGAACACACCGGGGAGCTGTTTTTT. This sequence encodes CASSPPKTSGEHTGELFF.

V usage is TRBV5-6 and J usage is TRBJ2-7, with a weak D call TRBD2 (6 bases). CDR3 length equals 16 residues. V shed 2 bases and J shed 6 bases, with 21 bases lying between them. Germline CDR1 SGHDT, CDR2 YYEEEE. For the CDR3, the DNA is TGTGCCAGCAGCTTAAGATCGGGGGTTGGGTATGGCGAGCAGTACTTC. Encoded protein: CASSLRSGVGYGEQYF.

V usage is TRBV30 and J usage is TRBJ1-2; no reliable D call. V lost 2 bases, J lost 8 bases, and 12 bases lay in between. Germline loops: CDR1 GTSNPN, CDR2 SVGIG (reference sequence). The CDR3 consists of 12 residues. In nucleotides, the CDR3 is TGTGCCTGGAGTCTAGGTGGCTGGGGCTACACCTTC. Translating gives CAWSLGGWGYTF.

The V and J genes are TRBV12-3 or TRBV12-4 and TRBJ2-4; maybe TRBD1 (5 bases). V was pared by 2 bases and J by 7 bases, with 9 bases between. The CDR3 is 13 amino acids. Written as DNA, the CDR3 is TGTGCCAGCAGTTTATGGGGCCGGAACATTCAGTACTTC. It is translated as CASSLWGRNIQYF.

V is TRBV6-1 and J is TRBJ2-7; TRBD1 matches at 7 bases. CDR3 length: 16 amino acids. The trim removed 2 bases at V and 3 bases at J, leaving 10 bases unmatched. The V gene's germline CDR1 is MNHNS and CDR2 SASEGT. The CDR3: CASSEIATGDIYEQYF. The CDR3 DNA sequence: TGTGCCAGCAGTGAAATTGCTACAGGGGATATCTACGAGCAGTACTTC.

This rearrangement joins TRBV9 to TRBJ2-7; 10 nucleotides line up with TRBD1. The trim removed 7 bases at V and 3 bases at J, leaving 4 bases unmatched. The CDR3 sequence is 13 residues long. The germline V gene has CDR1 SGDLS and CDR2 YYNGEE. Here the CDR3 reads CASGRTGGYEQYF. CDR3 sequence (DNA): TGTGCCAGCGGTCGGACAGGGGGCTACGAGCAGTACTTC.

The chain combines TRBV7-7 with TRBJ2-7, with D maybe TRBD2 (5 bases). The CDR3 length is 14 residues. V gave up 1 base and J gave up 1 base, with 8 bases separating them. Germline-derived CDR1 and CDR2 are SSHAT and FNYEAQ (reference sequence). CDR3 residues: CASSLGRGSYEQYF. The CDR3 nucleotides read TGTGCCAGCAGCTTAGGCCGGGGATCCTACGAGCAGTACTTC. Complete variable domain (other parts from reference TRBV7-7 and TRBJ2-7): GAGVSQSPRYKVTKRGQDVTLRCDPISSHATLYWYQQALGQGPEFLTYFNYEAQPDKSGLPSDRFSAERPEGSISTLTIQRTEQRDSAMYRCASSLGRGSYEQYFGPGTRLTVT.

The V gene is TRBV7-9, the J gene TRBJ2-7; weak D call: TRBD2 (5 bases). Germline V gene data show CDR1 as SEHNR and CDR2 as FQNEAQ (reference sequence). CDR3 length equals 12 residues. Between the trimmed V and J ends, which lost 3 bases and 6 bases, there was a span of 9 bases. The CDR3 is CASSFTGFEQYF. The CDR3 nucleotides are TGTGCCAGCAGCTTTACGGGATTCGAGCAGTACTTC.

This chain links TRBV5-4 with TRBJ2-1; TRBD2 aligns across 11 bases. The CDR3 consists of 15 residues. In germline, CDR1 is SGHNT, CDR2 YYREEE (reference sequence). Trimming removed 4 bases from V and 6 bases from J; junction bases left unmatched: 6. CDR3 in DNA: TGTGCCAGCAGCCCTAGCGGGGGGCCGGTCAATGAGCAGTTCTTC. Translating it yields CASSPSGGPVNEQFF.

This clone was observed a handful of times. The chain employs TRBV19 and TRBJ2-5, with D tentatively TRBD1 (5 bases). V was shortened by 3 bases and J by 5 bases, with 19 bases between the two germline ends. The CDR3 totals 16 residues. Germline-derived CDR1 and CDR2 are LNHDA and SQIVND (reference sequence). CDR3 sequence reads: CASSISAQGPQETQYF. The CDR3 DNA is TGTGCCAGTAGTATCTCGGCGCAGGGCCCTCAGGAGACCCAGTACTTC. Full variable domain (missing parts from reference TRBV19 and TRBJ2-5): DGGITQSPKYLFRKEGQNVTLSCEQNLNHDAMYWYRQDPGQGLRLIYYSQIVNDFQKGDIAEGYSVSREKKESFPLTVTSAQKNPTAFYLCASSISAQGPQETQYFGPGTRLLVL.

The V gene is TRBV9, the J gene TRBJ2-7, with D possibly TRBD1 on 5 matching bases. The CDR3 has 15 amino acids. Germline CDR1 and CDR2: SGDLS and YYNGEE. Trimming took 0 bases from V and 0 from J, leaving 10 bases between them. CDR3 DNA sequence: TGTGCCAGCAGCGTAGCTTTACAGGCCTCCTACGAGCAGTACTTC. It codes for CASSVALQASYEQYF.